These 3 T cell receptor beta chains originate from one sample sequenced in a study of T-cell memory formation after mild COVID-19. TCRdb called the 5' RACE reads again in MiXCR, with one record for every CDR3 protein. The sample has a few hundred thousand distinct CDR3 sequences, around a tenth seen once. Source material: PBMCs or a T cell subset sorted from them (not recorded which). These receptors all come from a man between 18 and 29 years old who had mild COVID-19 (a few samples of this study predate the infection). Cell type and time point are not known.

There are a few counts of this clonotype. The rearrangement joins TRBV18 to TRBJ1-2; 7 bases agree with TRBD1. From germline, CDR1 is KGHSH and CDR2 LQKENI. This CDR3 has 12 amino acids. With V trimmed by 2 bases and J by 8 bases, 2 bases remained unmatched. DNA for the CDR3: TGTGCCAGCTCACCAGACAGGGTGGGCTACACCTTC. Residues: CASSPDRVGYTF.

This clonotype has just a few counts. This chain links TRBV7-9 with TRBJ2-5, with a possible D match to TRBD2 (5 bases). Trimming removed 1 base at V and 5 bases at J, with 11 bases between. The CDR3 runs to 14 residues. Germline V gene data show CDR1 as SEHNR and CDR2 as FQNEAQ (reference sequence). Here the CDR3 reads CASSLGGGGETQYF. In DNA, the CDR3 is TGTGCCAGCAGCTTAGGAGGTGGCGGGGAGACCCAGTACTTC.

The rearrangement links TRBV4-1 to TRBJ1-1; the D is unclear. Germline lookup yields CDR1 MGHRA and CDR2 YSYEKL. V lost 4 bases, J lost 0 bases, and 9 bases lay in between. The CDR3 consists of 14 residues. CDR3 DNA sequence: TGCGCCAGCAGCCCGCACTCCATGAACACTGAAGCTTTCTTT. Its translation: CASSPHSMNTEAFF.